This paragraph covers one TCR beta chain sequence. Germline lookup yields CDR1 DFQATT and CDR2 SNEGSKA (reference sequence). The CDR3 loop spans 17 amino acids. J was trimmed by 1 base and V by 3 bases; bases with no gene match: 13. This entry belongs to a study of blood T cell repertoires in COVID-19. Participant-given clinical history determined each cohort assignment. The data were produced by immunoSEQ multiplex PCR, yet TCRdb's version contains in-frame clones alone and is incomplete. The sample contains 200,000 or so clones, approximately 80% of which appear only once. J is TRBJ2-5 and V is TRBV20-1; 8 bases agree with TRBD2. The receptor comes from a woman aged 35 to 49 with acute COVID-19. Sequenced input: PBMCs or T cells enriched from blood (not recorded which). CDR3 residues: CSASRDGGETRQETQYF. CDR3 nucleotide sequence: TGCAGTGCTAGTCGTGACGGGGGGGAAACCCGCCAAGAGACCCAGTACTTC.